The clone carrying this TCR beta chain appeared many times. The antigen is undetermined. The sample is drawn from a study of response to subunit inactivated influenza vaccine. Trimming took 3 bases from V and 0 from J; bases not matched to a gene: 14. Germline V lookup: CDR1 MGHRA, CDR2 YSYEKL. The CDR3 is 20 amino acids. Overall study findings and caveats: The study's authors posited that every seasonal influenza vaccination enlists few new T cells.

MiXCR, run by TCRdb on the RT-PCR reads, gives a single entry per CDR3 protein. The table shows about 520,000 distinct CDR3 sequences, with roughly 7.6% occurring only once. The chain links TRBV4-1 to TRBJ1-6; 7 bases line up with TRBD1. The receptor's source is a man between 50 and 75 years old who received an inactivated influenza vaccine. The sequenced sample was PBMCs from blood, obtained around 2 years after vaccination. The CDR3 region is CASSQDKTGLRSSYNSPLHF. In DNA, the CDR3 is TGCGCCAGCAGCCAGGACAAGACAGGGTTAAGGAGCTCCTATAATTCACCCCTCCACTTT.